Listed below are T cell receptor beta chains from one sample, sequenced in a study of CD8 T cells in Susac syndrome. MiXCR, applied by TCRdb to the immunoSEQ multiplex PCR reads, yields one record per CDR3 protein. The sample yields 45,000 to 60,000 distinct CDR3 sequences, approximately 92% seen once. The sequenced material came from CD8+ T cells from PBMCs. The source is a human donor in good health. Both conserved end residues are part of each CDR3. D genes are given only for firm matches. Rows may omit the clone size; those that give it use once, few, many or a size class.

V gene	D gene	clone size	J gene	CDR3 DNA	CDR3 protein
TRBV6-2/TRBV6-3	NA	NA	TRBJ1-1	TGTGCCACCCTTAGGGCAGCCTTGAAGAACACTGAAGCTTTCTTT	CATLRAALKNTEAFF
TRBV4-3	NA	NA	TRBJ1-3	TGCGCCAGCAGCCAAGATTCAGGATCTGGAAACACCATATATTTT	CASSQDSGSGNTIYF
TRBV12-3/TRBV12-4	NA	NA	TRBJ2-1	TGTGCCAGCACCTCGTGGCAGTTTTACAATGAGCAGTTCTTC	CASTSWQFYNEQFF
TRBV29-1	TRBD2	NA	TRBJ2-3	TGCAGCGTTGAAAGGGGGACTAGCGGGAGGGTCACAGATACGCAGTATTTT	CSVERGTSGRVTDTQYF
TRBV7-2	NA	NA	TRBJ2-1	TGTGCCAGCAGCGTGCACGGGAGAGGGTACGATGAGCAGTTCTTC	CASSVHGRGYDEQFF
TRBV15	TRBD1	once	TRBJ1-2	TGTGCCACCAGCAGAGGGGGCCGGGACAGGGGCTATGGCTACACCTTC	CATSRGGRDRGYGYTF
TRBV5-4	NA	NA	TRBJ1-3	TGTGCCAGCAGCTCATGGCCCCCGAACACCATATATTTT	CASSSWPPNTIYF
TRBV29-1	NA	NA	TRBJ1-3	TGCAGCGTTGAGATAGGGGGAAACACCATATATTTT	CSVEIGGNTIYF
TRBV20-1	TRBD1	once	TRBJ1-1	TGCAGTGCTAGGGAAGTCAGGGGGCCGACTGAAGCTTTCTTT	CSAREVRGPTEAFF
TRBV30	NA	NA	TRBJ1-1	TGTGCCTGGAGTTTCGGGGTGGATTTTTTGAACACTGAAGCTTTCTTT	CAWSFGVDFLNTEAFF
TRBV5-1	TRBD2	NA	TRBJ2-7	TGCGCCAGCAGCTTGGTTCAACTAGCGGGAGTCGCCTACGAGCAGTACTTC	CASSLVQLAGVAYEQYF
TRBV7-9	NA	NA	TRBJ1-1	TGTGCCAGCAGCTACAGCCTCGGGAGGAACAGTCGCACTGAAGCTTTCTTT	CASSYSLGRNSRTEAFF
TRBV27	NA	NA	TRBJ2-2	TGTGCCAGCAGTTACCTGGGTACCGGGGAGCTGTTTTTT	CASSYLGTGELFF
TRBV7-9	NA	NA	TRBJ2-7	TGTGCCAGCAGCTTGACCACTGGCTCCTACGAGCAGTACTTC	CASSLTTGSYEQYF
TRBV6-5	NA	NA	TRBJ1-1	TGTGCCAGCACCCGAGGGGCTGAAGCTTTCTTT	CASTRGAEAFF